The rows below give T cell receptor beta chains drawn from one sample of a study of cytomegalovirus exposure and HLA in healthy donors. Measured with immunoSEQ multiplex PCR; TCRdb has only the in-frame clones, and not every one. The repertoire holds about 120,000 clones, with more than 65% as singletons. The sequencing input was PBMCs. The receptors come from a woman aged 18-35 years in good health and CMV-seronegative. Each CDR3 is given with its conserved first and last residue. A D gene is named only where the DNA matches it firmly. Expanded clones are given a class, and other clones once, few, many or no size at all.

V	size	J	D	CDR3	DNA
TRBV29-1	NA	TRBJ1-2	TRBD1	CSAGQDGYTF	TGCAGCGCCGGACAGGATGGCTACACCTTC
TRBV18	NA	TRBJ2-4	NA	CASSAPGAKNIQYF	TGTGCCAGCTCAGCCCCCGGAGCCAAAAACATTCAGTACTTC
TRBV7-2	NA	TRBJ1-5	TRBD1	CASSDRGGNQPQHF	TGTGCCAGCAGCGACAGGGGGGGTAATCAGCCCCAGCATTTT
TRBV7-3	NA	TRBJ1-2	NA	CASSLGREGGYTF	TGTGCCAGCAGCTTAGGCAGGGAGGGTGGCTACACCTTC
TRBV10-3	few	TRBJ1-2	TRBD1	CAIPRTGGNYGYTF	TGTGCCATCCCTAGGACAGGGGGCAACTATGGCTACACCTTC
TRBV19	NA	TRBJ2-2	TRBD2	CASTPGGRNTGELFF	TGTGCCAGTACCCCGGGGGGGCGAAACACCGGGGAGCTGTTTTTT
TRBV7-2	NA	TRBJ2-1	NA	CASSLRALDDNEQFF	TGTGCCAGCAGCTTGAGGGCCCTCGACGACAATGAGCAGTTCTTC
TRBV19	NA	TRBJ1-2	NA	CASAGRVNYGYTF	TGTGCCAGTGCAGGCAGGGTGAACTATGGCTACACCTTC
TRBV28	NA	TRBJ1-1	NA	CASRGEMNTEAFF	TGTGCCAGCAGGGGAGAAATGAACACTGAAGCTTTCTTT
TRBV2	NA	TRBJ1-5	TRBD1	CASSPQRGRYQPQHF	TGTGCCAGCAGCCCCCAGAGGGGGCGATATCAGCCCCAGCATTTT